This T cell receptor beta chain was recorded in a study of shared clonotypes between healthy human individuals. Findings of the study overall: An expected dependence of interdonor clonotype sharing on sequencing depth was noted.

Genomic DNA belonging to each subset was distributed in equal measure over several immunoSEQ plates. The data were produced by immunoSEQ multiplex PCR, yet TCRdb's version contains in-frame clones alone and is incomplete. Among about 450,000 clones listed, roughly 80% were seen once. CDR3 size: 18 residues. Roughly 90 million PBMCs served as the genomic DNA source for unsorted samples. A remark on this clone: The antigen remains unidentified.

The sequenced sample consisted of PBMCs. The TCR originated in a woman in her 40s in good health. Some clones in this sample may be carry-over from other donors' samples. The genes are TRBV1 and TRBJ2-1; TRBD2, the table's D call, was not compared with the DNA. TRBV1 is noted as a pseudogene. DNA for the CDR3: TGCACCAGCACCGGGGGGAGGGCGACTAGCGGTACCTACAATGAGCAGTTCTTC. Its translation is CTSTGGRATSGTYNEQFF.